Following are 23 T cell receptor beta chains from one sample sequenced in a study of blood T cells in healthy people across ages. Then a second PCR, running roughly 7 to 11 cycles, was carried out with a sample-barcoded 5' primer and a J-beta primer mix. TCRdb passed the 5' RACE reads through MiXCR, listing each CDR3 protein once. Seen here are approximately 1.5 million distinct CDR3 sequences, 42% observed once, and the top ten hold under 5%. Specimen: blood. The receptors stem from a woman aged 18 to 35 in good health.

This clonotype was observed a handful of times. The chain combines TRBV24-1 with TRBJ2-3, with D possibly TRBD1 on 6 matching bases. V was clipped by 5 bases and J by 1 base, with 12 bases between them. The CDR3 is 15 residues long. Germline V gene sequence: CDR1 KGHDR, CDR2 SFDVKD. CDR3 region: CATSVQGQGTDTQYF. The CDR3 DNA follows: TGTGCCACCAGTGTACAGGGCCAAGGCACAGATACGCAGTATTTT.

This clonotype came up a few times. The chain links TRBV7-9 to TRBJ2-1, with TRBD2 matching over 11 bases. The V and J ends lost 3 bases and 8 bases, in that order; junction bases with no gene match: 15. The CDR3 has 18 amino acids. The germline CDR1 and CDR2 sequences are SEHNR and FQNEAQ (reference sequence). The CDR3 nucleotides read TGTGCCAGCAGCTTTCCCCGAAATAGACTAGCGGGGATCGATGAGCAGTTCTTC. Amino acid sequence: CASSFPRNRLAGIDEQFF.

This rearrangement joins TRBV6-2 or TRBV6-3 to TRBJ2-1; TRBD2 might be the D (5 bases). Per the germline V gene, CDR1 is MNHEY and CDR2 is SVGEGT. V was pared by 10 bases and J by 0 bases, with 13 bases between. The CDR3 is made up of 14 amino acids. The chain's CDR3 is CATLSGPSYNEQFF. CDR3 DNA: TGTGCCACCCTGAGCGGCCCCTCCTACAATGAGCAGTTCTTC.

This chain links TRBV27 with TRBJ2-1; no definite D call. Germline CDR1 is MNHEY and CDR2 is SMNVEV (reference sequence). The CDR3 covers 13 residues. The ends were cut back, 7 bases at V and 11 bases at J, with 18 bases in the middle. The CDR3 loop is CASTQLYDRKQFF. For the CDR3, the DNA is TGTGCCAGCACCCAATTATACGATCGTAAGCAGTTCTTC.

The chain joins TRBV5-1 to TRBJ2-5; D not resolved. The J call could be wrong; TRBJ2-7 is a better fit for the DNA end. The V gene's germline CDR1 is SGHRS and CDR2 YFSETQ. This CDR3 contains 13 residues. CDR3 loop: CASSSFLWDEQYF. The DNA of the CDR3 is TGCGCCAGCAGCTCGTTTCTGTGGGACGAGCAGTACTTC.

This clonotype showed up just a few times. The V gene is TRBV14, the J gene TRBJ2-1; 13 bases agree with TRBD2. This CDR3 contains 13 residues. V lost 11 bases to trimming and J lost 8 bases; unmatched junction nucleotides: 6. Germline V gene sequence: CDR1 SGHDN, CDR2 FVKESK. CDR3 coding DNA: TGTGCCTCTAGGACTAGCGGGGGCTATGAGCAGTTCTTC. This gives the protein CASRTSGGYEQFF.

This sequence joins TRBV7-2 and TRBJ2-5; 9 nucleotides line up with TRBD2. After removal of 5 bases from V and 2 bases from J, the junction contained 15 bases not matched to a gene. Germline loops: CDR1 SGHTA, CDR2 FQGNSA. CDR3 length: 18 residues. CDR3: CASSTGRVSGRPQETQYF. CDR3 bases: TGTGCCAGCAGCACCGGGCGTGTTAGCGGGAGACCGCAAGAGACCCAGTACTTC.

This clonotype has just a few counts. CDR3 sequence: CASRLLAESTDTQYF. CDR3 nucleotides: TGTGCCAGCAGATTACTAGCGGAGAGCACAGATACGCAGTATTTT. The genes are TRBV7-2 and TRBJ2-3, with TRBD2 matching over 8 bases. In germline, CDR1 is SGHTA, CDR2 FQGNSA. The CDR3 is 15 residues long. The V gene end was trimmed by 6 bases and the J gene end by 0 bases; junction bases not matched to a gene: 5.

The chain carries TRBV28 and TRBJ2-1, with 10 bases aligning to TRBD2. V was clipped by 2 bases and J by 6 bases; unmatched bases: 7. This CDR3 spans 16 amino acids. Germline V gene lookup returns CDR1 MDHEN and CDR2 SYDVKM. CDR3 region: CASSLPYSGRSNEQFF. CDR3 coding DNA: TGTGCCAGCAGTTTACCCTATAGCGGGAGGAGCAATGAGCAGTTCTTC.

The J gene is TRBJ2-5, the V gene TRBV10-3, with 9 bases matching TRBD1. Germline values: CDR1 ENHRY, CDR2 SYGVKD. The CDR3 is 15 residues long. V shed 8 bases and J 2 bases; nucleotides not matched to a gene: 9. The DNA of the CDR3 is TGTGCCATCGGGACCAGGGACAGGGCTCAAGAGACCCAGTACTTC. Amino acids: CAIGTRDRAQETQYF.

This chain joins TRBV14 and TRBJ2-2; possible D gene TRBD1, 6 bases. Germline lookup yields CDR1 SGHDN and CDR2 FVKESK. V was trimmed by 7 bases and J by 0 bases, leaving 12 bases between them. This CDR3 has 15 amino acids. Here the CDR3 reads CASKGPGANTGELFF. The CDR3, as DNA: TGTGCCAGCAAAGGCCCAGGGGCGAACACCGGGGAGCTGTTTTTT.

This chain uses TRBV7-9 with TRBJ1-2, with D possibly TRBD1 on 6 matching bases. The CDR3 length is 15 residues. V was pared by 1 base and J by 4 bases, with 13 bases between. Germline CDR1 reads SEHNR; CDR2 reads FQNEAQ (reference sequence). The CDR3: CASSLVGGALYGYTF. The CDR3 region has the DNA TGTGCCAGCAGCTTAGTTGGGGGCGCGCTCTATGGCTACACCTTC.

This chain joins TRBV5-1 and TRBJ1-1; 10 nucleotides match TRBD1. V trimming: 4 bases; J trimming: 5 bases; junction bases outside the gene matches: 8. Germline V gene lookup returns CDR1 SGHRS and CDR2 YFSETQ. The CDR3 totals 15 residues. The CDR3: CASSTAGTGVTEAFF. CDR3 bases: TGCGCCAGCAGCACCGCCGGGACAGGGGTAACTGAAGCTTTCTTT.

This clonotype was counted ten times or more. The chain carries TRBV29-1 and TRBJ2-3; TRBD1 matches 9 bases. CDR1 is SQVTM, CDR2 ANQGSEA, per germline. The CDR3 has 15 residues. Trimming cost V 3 bases and J 4 bases; bases outside gene matches: 8. The CDR3 loop is CSVEAPGQGSDTQYF. In nucleotides, the CDR3 is TGCAGCGTTGAGGCCCCGGGACAGGGATCAGATACGCAGTATTTT.

The rearrangement uses TRBV6-4 and TRBJ2-1; 7 bases agree with TRBD2. The CDR3 sequence is 18 residues long. The germline V gene has CDR1 MRHNA and CDR2 SNTAGT. J gave up 4 bases and V 0 bases, and 12 bases lay outside the gene matches. The CDR3 DNA reads as TGTGCCAGCAGTGACTCGTTTTCTAGCGGAAATAAATACAATGAGCAGTTCTTC. Translated: CASSDSFSSGNKYNEQFF.

This clonotype has only a few counts. This rearrangement joins TRBV6-5 to TRBJ2-7; D possibly corresponds to TRBD2 (5 bases). V lost 2 bases and J lost 3, with 14 bases in between. CDR1 and CDR2 from the germline V gene are MNHEY and SVGAGI. The CDR3 runs 15 residues. CDR3 protein: CASSYREQGGYEQYF. CDR3 coding DNA: TGTGCCAGCAGTTACCGCGAGCAAGGAGGCTACGAGCAGTACTTC.

The chain has TRBV7-2 and TRBJ2-3; the D gene could be TRBD1 or TRBD2 (5 bases each). From germline, CDR1 is SGHTA and CDR2 FQGNSA. The CDR3 loop spans 15 amino acids. Trimming cost V 3 bases and J 6 bases, with 16 bases left between them. As DNA, the CDR3 is TGTGCCAGCAGCTTGTCCGTATGGGGGTTGGATACGCAGTATTTT. It specifies CASSLSVWGLDTQYF.

This clonotype appeared once. This chain links TRBV12-3 or TRBV12-4 with TRBJ1-1, with D possibly TRBD1 on 5 matching bases. V was cut by 5 bases and J by 0 bases, with 13 bases left in between. CDR3 size: 15 residues. CDR3 sequence: CASSTTGGLNTEAFF. CDR3 bases: TGTGCCAGCAGTACTACGGGGGGATTGAACACTGAAGCTTTCTTT.

This chain connects TRBV6-6 to TRBJ1-1; the D is unclear. Germline V gene lookup returns CDR1 MNHNY and CDR2 SVGAGI (reference sequence). V was shortened by 0 bases and J by 0 bases, with 8 bases between the two germline ends. The CDR3 totals 15 residues. CDR3 DNA sequence: TGTGCCAGCAGTTACTCCTCCAGATTGAACACTGAAGCTTTCTTT. It encodes CASSYSSRLNTEAFF.

The CDR3 DNA reads as TGTGCCAGCAGCGTACAGGAGGGAGACACTGAAGCTTTCTTT. This codes for CASSVQEGDTEAFF. The gene calls are TRBV7-2 and TRBJ1-1; TRBD1 is a possible D gene (5 bases). The CDR3 extends over 14 amino acids. Germline CDR1 reads SGHTA; CDR2 reads FQGNSA. V was shortened by 5 bases and J by 3 bases, with 13 bases between the two germline ends.

This chain links TRBV28 with TRBJ2-1; D may be TRBD2 (5 bases). The J call is uncertain, as TRBJ2-7 better fits the DNA end. The CDR3 has 14 amino acids. The germline V gene encodes CDR1 MDHEN and CDR2 SYDVKM. The CDR3 nucleotides read TGTGCCTCCCACCAGGAGGAGTCCTACAATGAGCAGTACTTC. Translated, it gives CASHQEESYNEQYF.

The rearrangement uses TRBV5-6 and TRBJ2-3; 10 bases map to TRBD1. CDR1 is SGHDT and CDR2 is YYEEEE in the germline V gene. J lost 3 bases, V lost 5 bases, and 3 bases had no gene match. This CDR3 comprises 14 residues. In DNA, the CDR3 is TGTGCCAGCAGGACGGGACAGGGGACAGATACGCAGTATTTT. Translation: CASRTGQGTDTQYF.

This clonotype was detected a few times. The chain has TRBV7-8 and TRBJ1-5, with no clear D. Germline-derived CDR1 and CDR2 are SGHVS and FQNEAQ. Trimming cost V 0 bases and J 5 bases, with 11 bases left between them. This CDR3 spans 15 amino acids. The CDR3 DNA sequence: TGTGCCAGCAGCTTAGCGCACAGAGGATATCAGCCCCAGCATTTT. It codes for CASSLAHRGYQPQHF.